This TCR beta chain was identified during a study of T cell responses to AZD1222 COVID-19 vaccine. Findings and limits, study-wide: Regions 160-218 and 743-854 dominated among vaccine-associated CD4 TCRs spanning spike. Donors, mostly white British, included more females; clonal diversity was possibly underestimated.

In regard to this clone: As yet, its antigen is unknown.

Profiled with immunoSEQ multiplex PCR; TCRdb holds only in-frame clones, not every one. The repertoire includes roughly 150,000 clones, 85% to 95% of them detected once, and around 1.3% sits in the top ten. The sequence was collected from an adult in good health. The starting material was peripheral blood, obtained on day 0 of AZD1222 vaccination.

As DNA, the CDR3 is TGTGCCAGCAGCTTATACTCGGGGCTGAACAATGAGCAGTTCTTC. This sequence encodes CASSLYSGLNNEQFF. The chain has TRBV7-3 and TRBJ2-1, with D possibly called TRBD1 or TRBD2 (5 bases each). Trimming took off 2 bases at V and 5 bases at J, with 13 bases between the two ends. This CDR3 is built from 15 residues. The germline CDR1 and CDR2 sequences are SGHTA and FQGTGA.